Listed below are T cell receptor beta chains from one sample, sequenced in a study of cytomegalovirus exposure and HLA in healthy donors. Sequencing used immunoSEQ multiplex PCR; TCRdb keeps in-frame clones, though not all of them. The sample has about 140,000 clones, and its top ten clones hold less than 3.5%. The specimen sequenced was PBMCs. These receptors all come from a man aged 40-55 years in good health and CMV-seronegative. Both conserved end residues are part of each CDR3. Each record gives: J gene, CDR3 length, D gene, V gene, CDR3 protein, CDR3 DNA. The D gene is left open where the match is weak.

j_gene: TRBJ1-6
len: 14
d_gene: TRBD1
v_gene: TRBV19
CDR3aa: CASSGTGDNSPLHF
CDR3nt: TGTGCCAGTAGCGGGACAGGGGATAATTCACCCCTCCACTTT

j_gene: TRBJ1-1
len: 18
d_gene: -
v_gene: TRBV4-1
CDR3aa: CASSQGGSGQSMNTEAFF
CDR3nt: TGCGCCAGCAGCCAGGGAGGGAGTGGACAGAGCATGAACACTGAAGCTTTCTTT

j_gene: TRBJ1-1
len: 14
d_gene: -
v_gene: TRBV4-1
CDR3aa: CASSQPVMNTEAFF
CDR3nt: TGCGCCAGCAGCCAGCCAGTCATGAACACTGAAGCTTTCTTT

j_gene: TRBJ1-6
len: 16
d_gene: TRBD1
v_gene: TRBV6-5
CDR3aa: CASSSWGQHYNSPLHF
CDR3nt: TGTGCCAGCAGTTCCTGGGGACAGCACTATAATTCACCCCTCCACTTT

j_gene: TRBJ2-2
len: 15
d_gene: TRBD2
v_gene: TRBV7-2
CDR3aa: CASSLGLAGTGELFF
CDR3nt: TGTGCCAGCAGCTTAGGTCTAGCGGGCACCGGGGAGCTGTTTTTT

j_gene: TRBJ1-1
len: 14
d_gene: -
v_gene: TRBV4-1
CDR3aa: CASSQDTLIRGAFF
CDR3nt: TGCGCCAGCAGCCAAGATACCCTGATCAGGGGTGCTTTCTTT

j_gene: TRBJ2-3
len: 17
d_gene: TRBD2
v_gene: TRBV4-3
CDR3aa: CASSPGLVAGATDTQYF
CDR3nt: TGCGCCAGCAGCCCGGGTTTGGTAGCGGGGGCCACAGATACGCAGTATTTT

j_gene: TRBJ1-6
len: 14
d_gene: -
v_gene: TRBV4-2
CDR3aa: CASSQDLRDSPLHF
CDR3nt: TGTGCCAGCAGCCAAGATCTACGGGATTCACCCCTCCACTTT

j_gene: TRBJ1-2
len: 14
d_gene: TRBD1
v_gene: TRBV27
CDR3aa: CATTTGGGNYGYTF
CDR3nt: TGTGCCACCACCACAGGGGGAGGCAACTATGGCTACACCTTC

j_gene: TRBJ2-2
len: 16
d_gene: TRBD1
v_gene: TRBV19
CDR3aa: CASQRPGTVNTGELFF
CDR3nt: TGTGCCAGCCAGAGACCCGGGACAGTGAACACCGGGGAGCTGTTTTTT

j_gene: TRBJ2-3
len: 15
d_gene: TRBD1
v_gene: TRBV4-3
CDR3aa: CASSQVDRDTDTQYF
CDR3nt: TGCGCCAGCAGCCAAGTTGACAGGGACACAGATACGCAGTATTTT

j_gene: TRBJ1-3
len: 15
d_gene: -
v_gene: TRBV27
CDR3aa: CASRLQGSAGNTIYF
CDR3nt: TGTGCCAGCAGGCTACAGGGTTCGGCTGGAAACACCATATATTTT

j_gene: TRBJ1-1
len: 14
d_gene: -
v_gene: TRBV5-1
CDR3aa: CASSLGQANTEAFF
CDR3nt: TGCGCCAGCAGCTTGGGACAGGCCAACACTGAGGCTTTCTTT

j_gene: TRBJ1-1
len: 14
d_gene: -
v_gene: TRBV11-2
CDR3aa: CASSFDTVNTEAFF
CDR3nt: TGTGCCAGCAGCTTTGACACAGTGAACACTGAAGCTTTCTTT

j_gene: TRBJ2-7
len: 14
d_gene: TRBD1
v_gene: TRBV5-6
CDR3aa: CASSLPGTGFEQYF
CDR3nt: TGTGCCAGCAGCTTGCCCGGGACAGGGTTCGAGCAGTACTTC

j_gene: TRBJ2-1
len: 14
d_gene: -
v_gene: TRBV7-2
CDR3aa: CAIRGASSYNEQFF
CDR3nt: TGTGCCATCCGGGGAGCGAGCTCCTACAATGAGCAGTTCTTC

j_gene: TRBJ2-5
len: 13
d_gene: TRBD1
v_gene: TRBV13
CDR3aa: CASSRTGKETQYF
CDR3nt: TGTGCCAGCAGCCGGACAGGGAAAGAGACCCAGTACTTC

j_gene: TRBJ2-5
len: 15
d_gene: TRBD1
v_gene: TRBV7-9
CDR3aa: CASSQVGQGTETQYF
CDR3nt: TGTGCCAGCAGTCAAGTGGGACAGGGCACAGAGACCCAGTACTTC

j_gene: TRBJ2-5
len: 16
d_gene: -
v_gene: TRBV28
CDR3aa: CASSLTRRDQQETQYF
CDR3nt: TGTGCCAGCAGTCTGACTCGGCGGGACCAACAAGAGACCCAGTACTTC

j_gene: TRBJ1-3
len: 16
d_gene: TRBD1
v_gene: TRBV4-2
CDR3aa: CASSPGTGSSGNTIYF
CDR3nt: TGTGCCAGCAGCCCCGGGACAGGGTCCTCTGGAAACACCATATATTTT

j_gene: TRBJ1-1
len: 13
d_gene: -
v_gene: TRBV29-1
CDR3aa: CSGERSLNTEAFF
CDR3nt: TGCAGCGGAGAGAGAAGTCTCAACACTGAAGCTTTCTTT

j_gene: TRBJ1-1
len: 15
d_gene: TRBD1
v_gene: TRBV7-9
CDR3aa: CASSLGQGATTEAFF
CDR3nt: TGTGCCAGCAGCTTAGGGCAGGGGGCGACCACTGAAGCTTTCTTT

j_gene: TRBJ1-6
len: 14
d_gene: -
v_gene: TRBV27
CDR3aa: CASMSSSYNSPLHF
CDR3nt: TGTGCCAGCATGTCTAGCTCCTATAATTCACCCCTCCACTTT

j_gene: TRBJ2-7
len: 15
d_gene: TRBD2
v_gene: TRBV7-2
CDR3aa: CASSLEGGGVYEQYF
CDR3nt: TGTGCCAGCAGCTTAGAAGGCGGGGGGGTCTACGAGCAGTACTTC

j_gene: TRBJ2-3
len: 15
d_gene: -
v_gene: TRBV6-6
CDR3aa: CASSYVSGLTDTQYF
CDR3nt: TGTGCCAGCAGTTATGTTAGCGGACTCACAGATACGCAGTATTTT

j_gene: TRBJ2-5
len: 14
d_gene: -
v_gene: TRBV7-8
CDR3aa: CASSPRALQETQYF
CDR3nt: TGTGCCAGCAGCCCCCGCGCCCTCCAAGAGACCCAGTACTTC

j_gene: TRBJ2-1
len: 16
d_gene: TRBD2
v_gene: TRBV6-4
CDR3aa: CASSRSTSGDYNEQFF
CDR3nt: TGTGCCAGCAGCCGGTCTACTAGCGGGGACTACAATGAGCAGTTCTTC

j_gene: TRBJ2-7
len: 15
d_gene: TRBD1
v_gene: TRBV27
CDR3aa: CASSLATGQAYEQYF
CDR3nt: TGTGCCAGCAGTTTGGCCACCGGACAGGCCTACGAGCAGTACTTC

j_gene: TRBJ2-7
len: 15
d_gene: -
v_gene: TRBV1
CDR3aa: CTSSQGGQVFYEQYF
CDR3nt: TGCACCAGCAGCCAAGGGGGACAAGTTTTCTACGAGCAGTACTTC

j_gene: TRBJ2-4
len: 15
d_gene: -
v_gene: TRBV6-1
CDR3aa: CASSDWELTKNIQYF
CDR3nt: TGTGCCAGCAGTGATTGGGAGTTGACCAAAAACATTCAGTACTTC

j_gene: TRBJ2-5
len: 15
d_gene: TRBD2
v_gene: TRBV5-1
CDR3aa: CASRPPSGGHETQYF
CDR3nt: TGCGCCAGCAGACCCCCTAGCGGGGGGCACGAGACCCAGTACTTC

j_gene: TRBJ1-6
len: 15
d_gene: TRBD1
v_gene: TRBV7-2
CDR3aa: CASSSGTGVNSPLHF
CDR3nt: TGTGCCAGCAGCTCCGGGACAGGGGTGAATTCACCCCTCCACTTT

j_gene: TRBJ2-3
len: 15
d_gene: TRBD1
v_gene: TRBV11-3
CDR3aa: CASSLTGGGTDTQYF
CDR3nt: TGTGCCAGCAGCCTGACAGGGGGCGGCACAGATACGCAGTATTTT

j_gene: TRBJ1-1
len: 13
d_gene: TRBD1
v_gene: TRBV2
CDR3aa: CASRESPGQEAFF
CDR3nt: TGTGCCAGCAGAGAATCGCCGGGACAGGAAGCTTTCTTT

j_gene: TRBJ1-2
len: 12
d_gene: TRBD1
v_gene: TRBV29-1
CDR3aa: CSAIQGYYGYTF
CDR3nt: TGCAGCGCGATACAGGGGTACTATGGCTACACCTTC

j_gene: TRBJ1-6
len: 16
d_gene: TRBD1
v_gene: TRBV18
CDR3aa: CASSPRRTGENSPLHF
CDR3nt: TGTGCCAGCTCACCACGAAGGACAGGGGAGAATTCACCCCTCCACTTT

j_gene: TRBJ2-3
len: 16
d_gene: TRBD2
v_gene: TRBV5-1
CDR3aa: CASSDGTSGNLNTQYF
CDR3nt: TGCGCCAGCAGCGACGGGACTAGCGGAAATCTTAATACGCAGTATTTT